The present TCR beta chain was sequenced within a study of blood T cell repertoires in COVID-19. The assay was immunoSEQ multiplex PCR, and TCRdb's table has in-frame clones only and misses some. The repertoire holds more than 60,000 clones, with around nine tenths as singletons. Per the germline V gene, CDR1 is KGHDR and CDR2 is SFDVKD. Trimming stripped 0 bases from V and 7 bases from J, with 15 bases between. This CDR3 has 16 amino acids. V usage is TRBV24-1 and J usage is TRBJ1-5; D call uncertain. The material sequenced was peripheral blood. The source is a woman older than 75 with active or convalescent COVID-19. The DNA for the CDR3 is TGTGCCACCAGTGATTTGCCGACACCGGGGAAGCAGCCCCAGCATTTT. It codes for CATSDLPTPGKQPQHF.